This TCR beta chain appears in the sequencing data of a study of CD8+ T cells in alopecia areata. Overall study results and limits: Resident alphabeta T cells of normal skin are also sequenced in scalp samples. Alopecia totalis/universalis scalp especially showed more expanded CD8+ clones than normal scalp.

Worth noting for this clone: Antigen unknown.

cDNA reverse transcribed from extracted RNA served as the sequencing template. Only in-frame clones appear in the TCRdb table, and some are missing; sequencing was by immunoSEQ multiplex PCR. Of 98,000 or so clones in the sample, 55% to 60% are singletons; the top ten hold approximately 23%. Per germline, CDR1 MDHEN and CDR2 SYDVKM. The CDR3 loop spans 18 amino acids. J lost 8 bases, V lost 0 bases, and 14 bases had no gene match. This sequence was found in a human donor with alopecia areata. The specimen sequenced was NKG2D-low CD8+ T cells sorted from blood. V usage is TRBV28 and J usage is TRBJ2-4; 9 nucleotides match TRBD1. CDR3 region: CASSLCIIRDRERDIQYF. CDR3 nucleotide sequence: TGTGCCAGCAGTTTATGCATTATCCGGGACAGGGAGAGAGACATTCAGTACTTC.